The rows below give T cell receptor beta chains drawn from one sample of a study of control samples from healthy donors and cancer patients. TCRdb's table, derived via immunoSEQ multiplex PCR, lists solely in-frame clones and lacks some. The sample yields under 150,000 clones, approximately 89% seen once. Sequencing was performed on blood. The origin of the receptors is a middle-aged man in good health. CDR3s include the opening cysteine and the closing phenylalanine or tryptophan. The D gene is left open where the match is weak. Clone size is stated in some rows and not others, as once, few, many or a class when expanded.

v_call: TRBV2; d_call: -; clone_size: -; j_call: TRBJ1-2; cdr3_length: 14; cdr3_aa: CASSEEVKGHGYTF; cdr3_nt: TGTGCCAGCAGTGAAGAGGTTAAGGGGCATGGCTACACCTTC
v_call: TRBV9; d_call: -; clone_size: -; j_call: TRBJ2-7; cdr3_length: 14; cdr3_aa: CASSPRLTMNEQYF; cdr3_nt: TGTGCCAGCAGCCCCCGCCTTACGATGAACGAGCAGTACTTC
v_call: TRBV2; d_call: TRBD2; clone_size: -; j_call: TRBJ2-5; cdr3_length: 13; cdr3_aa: CASSKTSGETQYF; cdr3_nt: TGTGCCAGCAGTAAGACTAGCGGAGAGACCCAGTACTTC
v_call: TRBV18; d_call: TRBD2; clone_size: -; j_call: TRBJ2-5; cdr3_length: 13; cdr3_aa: CASSSGLAETQYF; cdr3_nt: TGTGCCAGCTCATCCGGACTAGCTGAGACCCAGTACTTC
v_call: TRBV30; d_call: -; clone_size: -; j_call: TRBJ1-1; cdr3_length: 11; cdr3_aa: CASGWNTEAFF; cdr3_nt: TGTGCCTCCGGTTGGAACACTGAAGCTTTCTTT
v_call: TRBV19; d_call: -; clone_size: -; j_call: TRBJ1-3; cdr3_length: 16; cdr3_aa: CARLRAPGDSGNTIYF; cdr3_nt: TGTGCCAGACTGCGGGCCCCAGGGGACTCTGGAAACACCATATATTTT
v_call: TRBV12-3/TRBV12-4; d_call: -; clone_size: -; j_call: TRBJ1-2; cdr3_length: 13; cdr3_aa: CASSLNGGYGYTF; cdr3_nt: TGTGCCAGCAGTCTTAACGGGGGCTATGGCTACACCTTC
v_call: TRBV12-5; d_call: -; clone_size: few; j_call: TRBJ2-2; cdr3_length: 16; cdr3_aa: CASGLGSTQGSGELFF; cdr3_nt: TGTGCTAGTGGTTTGGGCTCCACGCAGGGTTCCGGGGAGCTGTTTTTT
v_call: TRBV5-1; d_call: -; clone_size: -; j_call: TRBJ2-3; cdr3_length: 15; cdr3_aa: CASSLQTGGPDTQYF; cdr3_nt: TGCGCCAGCAGCTTGCAGACCGGGGGGCCAGATACGCAGTATTTT
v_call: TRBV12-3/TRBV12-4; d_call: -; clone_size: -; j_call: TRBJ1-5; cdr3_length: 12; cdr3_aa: CASSSGNQPQHF; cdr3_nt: TGTGCCAGCAGTTCGGGCAATCAGCCCCAGCATTTT
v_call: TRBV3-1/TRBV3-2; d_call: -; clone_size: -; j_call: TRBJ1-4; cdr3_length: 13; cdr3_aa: CASSQDYEGKLFF; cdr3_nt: TGTGCCAGCAGCCAGGATTATGAGGGAAAACTGTTTTTT
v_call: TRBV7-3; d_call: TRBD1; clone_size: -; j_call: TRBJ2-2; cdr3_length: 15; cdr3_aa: CASSLVTGQTGELFF; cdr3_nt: TGTGCCAGCAGCTTAGTGACAGGGCAGACCGGGGAGCTGTTTTTT
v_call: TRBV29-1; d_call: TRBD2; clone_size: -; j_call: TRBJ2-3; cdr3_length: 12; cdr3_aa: CTAGDFADTQYF; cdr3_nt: TGCACAGCGGGGGATTTCGCAGATACGCAGTATTTT
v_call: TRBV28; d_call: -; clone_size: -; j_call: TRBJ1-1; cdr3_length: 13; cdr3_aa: CATLGTPNTEAFF; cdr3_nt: TGTGCCACCCTGGGGACACCGAACACTGAAGCTTTCTTT
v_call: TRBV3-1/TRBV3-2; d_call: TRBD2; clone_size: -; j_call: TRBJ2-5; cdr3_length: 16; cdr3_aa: CASSPATSGTQETQYF; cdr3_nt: TGTGCCAGCAGCCCAGCGACTAGCGGAACTCAAGAGACCCAGTACTTC
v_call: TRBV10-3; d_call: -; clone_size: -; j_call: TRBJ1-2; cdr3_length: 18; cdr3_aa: CAIPSGSGGGSGNYGYTF; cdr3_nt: TGTGCCATCCCCTCGGGCTCGGGGGGGGGATCCGGTAACTATGGCTACACCTTC
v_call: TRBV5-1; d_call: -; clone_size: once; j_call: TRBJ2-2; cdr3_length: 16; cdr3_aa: CASSLHAELNTGELFF; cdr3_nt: TGCGCCAGCAGCTTGCATGCAGAATTGAACACCGGGGAGCTGTTTTTT
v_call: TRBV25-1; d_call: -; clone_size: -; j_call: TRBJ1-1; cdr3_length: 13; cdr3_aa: CASSPDRLTEAFF; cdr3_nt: TGTGCCAGCAGCCCCGACAGACTCACTGAAGCTTTCTTT
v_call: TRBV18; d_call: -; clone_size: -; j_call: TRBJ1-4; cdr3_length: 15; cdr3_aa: CASSANSGPNEKLFF; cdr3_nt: TGTGCCAGCTCAGCAAACAGCGGTCCTAATGAAAAACTGTTTTTT
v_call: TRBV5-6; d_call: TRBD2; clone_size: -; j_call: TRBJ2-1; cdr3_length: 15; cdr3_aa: CASSLLLAGGDEQFF; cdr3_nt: TGTGCCAGCAGCTTATTACTAGCGGGGGGTGATGAGCAGTTCTTC
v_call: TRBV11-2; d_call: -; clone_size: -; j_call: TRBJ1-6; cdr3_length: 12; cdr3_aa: CASSGAGPPLHF; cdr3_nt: TGTGCCAGCAGCGGAGCGGGCCCACCCCTCCACTTT
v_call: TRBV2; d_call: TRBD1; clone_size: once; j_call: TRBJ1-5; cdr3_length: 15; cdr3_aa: CASSEDGQGSQPQHF; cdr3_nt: TGTGCCAGCAGTGAAGATGGACAGGGAAGTCAGCCCCAGCATTTT
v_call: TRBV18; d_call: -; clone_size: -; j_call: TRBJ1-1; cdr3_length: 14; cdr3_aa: CASSVRVMNTEAFF; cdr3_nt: TGTGCCAGCTCCGTACGGGTCATGAACACTGAAGCTTTCTTT
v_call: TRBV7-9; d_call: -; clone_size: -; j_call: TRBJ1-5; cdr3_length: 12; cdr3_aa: CASSVENQPQHF; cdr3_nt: TGTGCCAGCAGTGTGGAAAATCAGCCCCAGCATTTT